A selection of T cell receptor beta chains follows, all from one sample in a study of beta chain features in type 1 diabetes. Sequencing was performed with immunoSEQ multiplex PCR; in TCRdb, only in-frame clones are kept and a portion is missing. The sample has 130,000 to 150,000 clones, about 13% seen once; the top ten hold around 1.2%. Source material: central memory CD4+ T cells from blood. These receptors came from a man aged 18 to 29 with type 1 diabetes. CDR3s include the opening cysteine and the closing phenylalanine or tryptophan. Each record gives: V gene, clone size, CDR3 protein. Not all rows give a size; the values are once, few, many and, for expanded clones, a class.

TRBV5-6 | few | CASSLGQVYGYTF
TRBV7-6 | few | CASSLASGGVTDTQYF
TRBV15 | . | CATSRRGVGLGTDTQYF
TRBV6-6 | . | CASTAGLANYEQYF
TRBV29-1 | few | CSAREEKLFF
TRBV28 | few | CASSLGFSYLGQNIQYF
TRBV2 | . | CASSSGLAGGLQETQYF
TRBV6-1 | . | CASSEGGGNSPLHF
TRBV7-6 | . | CASSATGQGNSPLHF
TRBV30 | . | CAWGPLQGADNSPLHF
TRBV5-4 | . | CASSSGVVYEQYF
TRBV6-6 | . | CASSYRESGDGYTF
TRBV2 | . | CASRETDYGELFF
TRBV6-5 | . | CASSYGQGRDGYTF
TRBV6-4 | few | CASSADVNTEAFF
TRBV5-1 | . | CASSLWGLSTDTQYF
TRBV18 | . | CASSPSRTGAEAFF
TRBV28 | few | CASSSGGMNTEAFF
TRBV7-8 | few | CASSSPAGSSYNEQFF
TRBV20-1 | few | CSARANQPQHF
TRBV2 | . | CASSDGRWNTEAFF
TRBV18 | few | CASSPPHPTEAFF
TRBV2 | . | CASSRDATKLRF
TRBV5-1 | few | CASSLSTPPSYNEQFF
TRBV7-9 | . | CASSSPGEAYEQYF
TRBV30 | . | CAWGRGDTQYF
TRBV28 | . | CASSGGRSGTDTQYF
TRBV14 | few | CASSPRGVFGTGELFF
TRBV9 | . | CASSETYTSPLHF
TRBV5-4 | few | CASSRDGNQPQHF
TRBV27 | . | CASSPQTGSTEAFF
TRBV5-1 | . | CASSLAERGAEREQFF
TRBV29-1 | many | CSARDTGKQFF
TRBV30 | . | CAWRPSRAANYGYTF
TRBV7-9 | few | CASSLQGRNEQYF
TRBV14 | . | CASSRSRGSYGYTF
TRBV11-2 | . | CASSFSPGGGQETQYF
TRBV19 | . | CASSMDRLSGANVLTF
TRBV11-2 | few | CASSPRLAGVYNEQFF
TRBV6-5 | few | CASSYSTGEGGYTF
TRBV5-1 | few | CASSLGATNSPLHF